Following are 15 T cell receptor beta chains from one sample sequenced in a study of blood T cell repertoires in COVID-19. TCRdb's copy holds only in-frame clones and misses some; the assay was immunoSEQ multiplex PCR. The sample includes some 160,000 clones, roughly 74% of them seen just once. The material sequenced was peripheral blood. These receptors all stem from a woman aged 80 or over with acute or convalescent COVID-19.

The chain links TRBV6-6 to TRBJ1-2; no definite D call. Trimming left V 5 bases short and J 7 bases short, with 11 bases between. The CDR3 consists of 12 residues. Germline V gene lookup returns CDR1 MNHNY and CDR2 SVGAGI (reference sequence). As DNA, the CDR3 is TGTGCCAGCAGTGGCTCGACGGGTGGCTACACCTTC. It specifies CASSGSTGGYTF.

This chain uses TRBV6-5 with TRBJ2-7, with 7 bases matching TRBD1. This CDR3 is built from 15 residues. From germline, CDR1 is MNHEY and CDR2 SVGAGI. V shed 4 bases, J shed 4 bases, and the junction held 10 bases outside the gene matches. This CDR3 reads CASSFTGTDLYEQYF. The CDR3 DNA sequence: TGTGCCAGCAGTTTCACCGGGACAGACCTATACGAGCAGTACTTC.

This chain links TRBV15 with TRBJ1-2; D is unclear. Germline CDR1 is LNHNV and CDR2 is YYDKDF (reference sequence). The CDR3 has 16 residues. With 0 bases removed from V and 6 bases from J, the gap between germline ends came to 17 bases. CDR3 coding DNA: TGTGCCACCAGCAGAGAAAGGAGGGCCGCCCGTGATGGCTACACCTTC. This sequence encodes CATSRERRAARDGYTF. Together with reference TRBV15 and TRBJ1-2, the CDR3 gives the full variable domain: DAMVIQNPRYQVTQFGKPVTLSCSQTLNHNVMYWYQQKSSQAPKLLFHYYDKDFNNEADTPDNFQSRRPNTSFCFLDIRSPGLGDTAMYLCATSRERRAARDGYTFGSGTRLTVV.

The V gene is TRBV7-2, the J gene TRBJ1-5; 11 bases are a match to TRBD1. Germline CDR1 is SGHTA and CDR2 is FQGNSA. This CDR3 spans 19 amino acids. Trimming at V came to 0 bases and at J to 0 bases, leaving 7 bases not matched to a gene. The CDR3 bases are TGTGCCAGCAGCTTAGCCGGGACAGGGGGGGGTTATAGCAATCAGCCCCAGCATTTT. It is translated as CASSLAGTGGGYSNQPQHF.

This clone has just a few counts. V and J are TRBV14 and TRBJ2-1; the D is unclear. V dropped 0 bases and J dropped 5 bases, with 14 bases sitting between them. From germline, CDR1 is SGHDN and CDR2 FVKESK. This CDR3 region has 16 residues. This CDR3 reads CASSQDQVATNNEQFF. The CDR3 nucleotides read TGTGCCAGCAGCCAAGATCAAGTAGCTACCAACAATGAGCAGTTCTTC.

The rearrangement joins TRBV2 to TRBJ2-5; 10 bases agree with TRBD2. Germline trimming cut 6 bases from V and 4 bases from J; bases unmatched to any gene: 5. This CDR3 has 14 residues. Germline V gene lookup returns CDR1 SNHLY and CDR2 FYNNEI. The CDR3 sequence is CASSSASGRETQYF. CDR3 DNA: TGTGCCAGCAGCTCCGCTAGCGGGAGAGAGACCCAGTACTTC.

This clone was seen a few times. One junction end does not reproduce the germline sequence, and a read error may be involved. The chain recombines TRBV7-3 with TRBJ2-4, with D unclear. This CDR3 region has 14 residues. Looked up from germline, CDR1 is SGHTA and CDR2 is FQGTGA. The CDR3 coding sequence is TGTGCCAGCAGCCTAACCACCGACAAGGACATTCAGTACTTC. Amino acid sequence: CASSLTTDKDIQYF.

This clone was counted a single time. This chain links TRBV6-5 with TRBJ1-2, with D possibly matching TRBD1 (6 bases). Germline lookup yields CDR1 MNHEY and CDR2 SVGAGI. Trimming cost V 7 bases and J 4 bases, with 13 bases left between them. This CDR3 has 13 amino acids. CDR3 residues: CASMWGRSYGYTF. The CDR3 bases are TGTGCCAGCATGTGGGGGCGAAGCTATGGCTACACCTTC.

The chain combines TRBV5-8 with TRBJ2-2; a weak D match, TRBD2 (5 bases). This CDR3 is 14 amino acids long. The V gene's germline CDR1 is SGHTS and CDR2 YDEGEE. V was pared by 0 bases and J by 5 bases, with 8 bases between. CDR3 sequence (DNA): TGTGCCAGCAGCTTGGGGACTGGAACCGGGGAGCTGTTTTTT. Its translation is CASSLGTGTGELFF.

The chain uses TRBV7-9 and TRBJ2-1; 14 nucleotides match TRBD2. The CDR3 runs to 14 residues. Unmatched junction bases numbered 4, after V lost 5 bases and J lost 10 bases. Germline values: CDR1 SEHNR, CDR2 FQNEAQ (reference sequence). CDR3 in DNA: TGTGCCAGCAGCCCGGGACTAGCGGGAGTAGAGCAGTTCTTC. Its translation is CASSPGLAGVEQFF.

V gene TRBV29-1 combines with J gene TRBJ1-2; TRBD1 agrees at 7 bases. The CDR3 contains 13 residues. Germline V gene lookup returns CDR1 SQVTM and CDR2 ANQGSEA. Unmatched junction bases numbered 6, after V lost 4 bases and J lost 4 bases. The CDR3 nucleotides read TGCAGCGTTGGGGACAGTGGGGCCTATGGCTACACCTTC. Its protein product is CSVGDSGAYGYTF.

This chain links TRBV5-1 with TRBJ1-3; D is perhaps TRBD1 (6 bases). The V gene's germline CDR1 is SGHRS and CDR2 YFSETQ. This CDR3 has 15 amino acids. Trimming took 4 bases from V and 0 from J, leaving 11 bases between them. The CDR3 is CASSPRTASGNTIYF. The CDR3 DNA reads TGCGCCAGCAGCCCTAGGACAGCCTCTGGAAACACCATATATTTT.

The V gene is TRBV4-1, the J gene TRBJ2-3, with 12 bases that match TRBD2. V dropped 0 bases and J dropped 6; count of bases not matched to a gene: 7. This CDR3 region has 17 residues. Germline CDR1 and CDR2: MGHRA and YSYEKL. The CDR3 DNA reads as TGCGCCAGCAGCCAAGATATGCTAGCGGGAGGGAGGGATACGCAGTATTTT. Protein product: CASSQDMLAGGRDTQYF.

V usage is TRBV28 and J usage is TRBJ1-1; D is unclear. The CDR3 contains 11 residues. CDR1 is MDHEN and CDR2 is SYDVKM in the germline V gene. The V gene lost 7 bases and the J gene lost 4 bases, with 7 bases spanning the gap. The CDR3 DNA reads as TGTGCCAGCACAACAACCACTGAAGCTTTCTTT. Translation gives CASTTTTEAFF.

V usage is TRBV6-5 and J usage is TRBJ1-3; 9 nucleotides match TRBD1. CDR3 length equals 15 residues. Trimming cost V 4 bases and J 11 bases; bases outside gene matches: 12. In germline, CDR1 is MNHEY, CDR2 SVGAGI. CDR3 sequence reads: CASSSQTGGPRAIYF. In DNA, the CDR3 is TGTGCCAGCAGTTCCCAGACAGGGGGACCTAGGGCCATATATTTT.